This is a list of T cell receptor beta chains from one sample in a study of blood T cell repertoires in COVID-19. Some clones are missing from TCRdb's copy, which holds only in-frame ones; the method was immunoSEQ multiplex PCR. The data contain 200,000 to 300,000 clones, roughly 86% of them singletons. Sequencing was carried out using peripheral blood. The receptors originated from a woman in her sixties or seventies with active or convalescent COVID-19. The CDR3 runs from the conserved cysteine through the conserved F or W. Each record gives: J gene, D gene, clone size, CDR3 length, V gene, CDR3 protein, CDR3 DNA. A D gene is named only where the DNA matches it firmly. Only some rows state a clone size, as once, few, many or a class for expanded clones.

TRBJ1-1 | NA | NA | 13 | TRBV5-5 | CASSPNGGIEAFF | TGTGCCAGCAGCCCGAATGGAGGGATTGAAGCTTTCTTT
TRBJ2-1 | TRBD2 | NA | 17 | TRBV4-3 | CASSQGAGGQSNNEQFF | TGCGCCAGCAGCCAAGGGGCGGGGGGCCAATCCAACAATGAGCAGTTCTTC
TRBJ2-1 | TRBD2 | NA | 14 | TRBV11-2 | CASSQGLRNNEQFF | TGTGCCAGCAGCCAGGGACTACGAAACAATGAGCAGTTCTTC
TRBJ1-1 | NA | NA | 15 | TRBV5-1 | CASRQETAVNTEAFF | TGCGCCAGCAGACAAGAGACAGCCGTGAACACTGAAGCTTTCTTT
TRBJ1-5 | NA | once | 15 | TRBV27 | CASSLSTGGGVPQHF | TGTGCCAGCAGTTTATCGACAGGTGGGGGGGTTCCCCAGCATTTT
TRBJ1-2 | NA | NA | 14 | TRBV7-2 | CASSLIGRDYGYTF | TGTGCCAGCAGCTTAATCGGGAGGGACTATGGCTACACCTTC
TRBJ1-5 | TRBD1 | NA | 14 | TRBV7-8 | CASSSGQGSGPQHF | TGTGCCAGCAGCTCGGGACAGGGGAGCGGGCCCCAGCATTTT
TRBJ1-6 | NA | NA | 17 | TRBV12-1 | CASSTQDRGKYNSPLHF | TGTGCCAGCAGCACCCAGGACAGGGGAAAATATAATTCACCCCTCCACTTT
TRBJ2-3 | NA | NA | 16 | TRBV5-1 | CASSLEWGLVTDTQYF | TGCGCCAGCAGCTTGGAGTGGGGGCTAGTCACAGATACGCAGTATTTT
TRBJ1-2 | NA | NA | 12 | TRBV28 | CASSQGNYGYTF | TGTGCCAGCTCCCAGGGTAACTATGGCTACACCTTC
TRBJ2-5 | NA | NA | 13 | TRBV7-2 | CASGLLGLETQYF | TGTGCCAGCGGCCTCTTGGGCCTTGAGACCCAGTACTTC
TRBJ2-7 | NA | NA | 14 | TRBV6-6 | CASTPSTGYYEQYF | TGTGCCAGCACCCCCTCGACAGGCTACTACGAGCAGTACTTC
TRBJ2-2 | TRBD2 | NA | 14 | TRBV20-1 | CSASDSGGGGELFF | TGCAGTGCTAGTGATAGCGGGGGGGGCGGGGAGCTGTTTTTT
TRBJ1-2 | TRBD1 | NA | 13 | TRBV5-6 | CASSLPQGAGNTF | TGTGCCAGCAGCTTGCCACAGGGGGCAGGGAACACCTTC
TRBJ1-2 | NA | NA | 13 | TRBV5-6 | CASSLYRANGYTF | TGTGCCAGCAGCTTGTACAGGGCGAATGGCTACACCTTC
TRBJ2-3 | TRBD1 | NA | 20 | TRBV24-1 | CATSDPRGTVDVTSTDTQYF | TGTGCCACCAGTGATCCGAGGGGGACAGTTGACGTGACTAGCACAGATACGCAGTATTTT
TRBJ1-6 | NA | once | 16 | TRBV19 | CASTTVRGSGNSPLHF | TGTGCCAGTACCACAGTCAGGGGTTCAGGGAATTCACCCCTCCACTTT
TRBJ1-5 | NA | NA | 14 | TRBV27 | CASTKREGNQPQHF | TGTGCCAGCACCAAAAGGGAGGGCAATCAGCCCCAGCATTTT
TRBJ1-2 | NA | NA | 14 | TRBV4-3 | CASSQLTSNYGYTF | TGCGCCAGCAGCCAACTAACGAGTAACTATGGCTACACCTTC
TRBJ1-2 | NA | once | 12 | TRBV6-6 | CASRWQDYGYTF | TGTGCCAGCAGGTGGCAGGATTATGGCTACACCTTC
TRBJ1-1 | NA | NA | 15 | TRBV7-9 | CASSLELARGTEAFF | TGTGCCAGCAGCTTAGAACTGGCCAGGGGCACTGAAGCTTTCTTT
TRBJ2-7 | NA | NA | 12 | TRBV6-5 | CASSLEGYEQYF | TGTGCCAGCAGCCTAGAGGGCTACGAGCAGTACTTC
TRBJ1-4 | NA | NA | 14 | TRBV6-5 | CASFEAGELEKLFF | TGTGCCAGCTTTGAGGCCGGGGAGCTCGAAAAACTGTTTTTT
TRBJ1-1 | NA | once | 13 | TRBV20-1 | CSASRRGDTEAFF | TGCAGTGCTAGTCGCAGGGGCGACACTGAAGCTTTCTTT
TRBJ2-5 | NA | NA | 14 | TRBV7-2 | CASSRDRGGETQYF | TGTGCCAGCAGCCGTGACAGGGGAGGGGAGACCCAGTACTTC
TRBJ2-1 | NA | NA | 16 | TRBV7-2 | CASSLKAGGSYNEQFF | TGTGCCAGCAGCTTAAAGGCAGGAGGCTCCTACAATGAGCAGTTCTTC
TRBJ2-7 | TRBD2 | NA | 16 | TRBV10-1 | CASSERPGLASYEQYF | TGCGCCAGCAGTGAGCGCCCGGGACTAGCCAGCTACGAGCAGTACTTC
TRBJ1-1 | NA | NA | 11 | TRBV2 | CASSAGSEAFF | TGTGCCAGCAGTGCAGGGTCTGAAGCTTTCTTT
TRBJ1-1 | NA | NA | 13 | TRBV14 | CASSQALNTEAFF | TGTGCCAGCAGTCAGGCCCTGAACACTGAAGCTTTCTTT
TRBJ2-6 | NA | NA | 17 | TRBV6-2/TRBV6-3 | CASSRLTGGAGANVLTF | TGTGCCAGCAGTCGTCTTACAGGGGGGGCCGGGGCCAACGTCCTGACTTTC
TRBJ1-2 | NA | NA | 12 | TRBV29-1 | CSPSQADYGYTF | TGCAGCCCTTCGCAGGCCGACTATGGCTACACCTTC
TRBJ2-1 | TRBD2 | NA | 16 | TRBV11-2 | CASSLHPGGPYNEQFF | TGTGCCAGCAGCTTACACCCGGGGGGGCCCTACAATGAGCAGTTCTTC
TRBJ2-1 | NA | NA | 14 | TRBV5-1 | CASSFEQGGNEQFF | TGCGCCAGCAGCTTCGAGCAGGGGGGAAATGAGCAGTTCTTC
TRBJ1-4 | NA | NA | 15 | TRBV15 | CATSRDRLIYEKLFF | TGTGCCACCAGCAGAGACAGGTTAATATACGAAAAACTGTTTTTT
TRBJ2-2 | TRBD2 | NA | 18 | TRBV4-2 | CASSQMTKRGVLTGELFF | TGTGCCAGCAGCCAAATGACTAAGCGGGGGGTTCTCACCGGGGAGCTGTTTTTT
TRBJ2-5 | TRBD1 | NA | 15 | TRBV28 | CASRGQGAGGETQYF | TGTGCCAGCAGAGGACAGGGGGCGGGAGGGGAGACCCAGTACTTC
TRBJ1-1 | NA | NA | 14 | TRBV27 | CASSWPGRRAEAFF | TGTGCCAGCAGTTGGCCAGGGAGGAGAGCTGAAGCTTTCTTT
TRBJ1-2 | NA | NA | 15 | TRBV6-2/TRBV6-3 | CASSYAATTNYGYTF | TGTGCCAGCAGTTACGCGGCTACCACTAACTATGGCTACACCTTC
TRBJ2-1 | NA | NA | 15 | TRBV9 | CASSVDEGGDNEQFF | TGTGCCAGCAGCGTAGACGAAGGGGGTGACAATGAGCAGTTCTTC
TRBJ2-7 | NA | NA | 12 | TRBV6-6 | CASSYSAPEQYF | TGTGCCAGCAGTTACTCGGCTCCCGAGCAGTACTTC
TRBJ2-2 | TRBD2 | NA | 16 | TRBV7-2 | CASSSEGLAVVGELFF | TGTGCCAGCAGCTCAGAGGGACTAGCGGTAGTCGGGGAGCTGTTTTTT
TRBJ1-1 | TRBD1 | NA | 13 | TRBV11-2 | CASTQGAGTEAFF | TGTGCCAGCACGCAGGGGGCTGGAACTGAAGCTTTCTTT